This T cell receptor beta chain derives from a study of blood T cell repertoires in COVID-19. Seattle enrolled patients during active infection and tracked them longitudinally. Trimming left V 2 bases short and J 0 bases short, with 5 bases between. The CDR3 loop spans 14 amino acids. Per the germline V gene, CDR1 is ENHRY and CDR2 is SYGVKD. Measured with immunoSEQ multiplex PCR; TCRdb has only the in-frame clones, and not every one. The top ten hold roughly 3.2% of the sample, which has under 100,000 clones, around 82% seen once. V is TRBV10-3 and J is TRBJ1-5; D gene unclear. The receptor was isolated from a woman aged 80 or older with COVID-19, enrolled during active disease. Material: peripheral blood. The CDR3 spells CAISEQNSNQPQHF. The CDR3, as DNA: TGTGCCATCAGTGAGCAGAATAGCAATCAGCCCCAGCATTTT.